A single T cell receptor beta chain is shown here with its context. The sample comes from a study of beta chain features in type 1 diabetes. Heparinised blood was drawn once per donor, averaging about 116 mL. Sorted CD4+ subsets: naive, central memory, regulatory, stem cell-like memory (CD45RO/CCR7/CD25/CD127/CD95/CD27 panel). The CDR3 extends over 18 amino acids. Sequenced material consisted of expressed TCRB transcripts (all of the isolated RNA was reverse transcribed). Clones were read by immunoSEQ multiplex PCR, and TCRdb kept only the in-frame ones, dropping some. Of 310,000 or so clones in the sample, 9.5% to 12% were seen once.

Sequences were obtained from naive CD4+ T cells from blood. The chain links TRBV12-2 to TRBJ2-3; TRBD2, the table's D call, was not compared with the DNA. TRBV12-2 corresponds to a pseudogene. This receptor was taken from a woman aged 25 to 39 in good health. The CDR3 coding sequence is TGTGCAAGTCGCTTAGTTACCGGGACTAGCGGATCCACAGATACGCAGTATTTT. Amino acid sequence: CASRLVTGTSGSTDTQYF.